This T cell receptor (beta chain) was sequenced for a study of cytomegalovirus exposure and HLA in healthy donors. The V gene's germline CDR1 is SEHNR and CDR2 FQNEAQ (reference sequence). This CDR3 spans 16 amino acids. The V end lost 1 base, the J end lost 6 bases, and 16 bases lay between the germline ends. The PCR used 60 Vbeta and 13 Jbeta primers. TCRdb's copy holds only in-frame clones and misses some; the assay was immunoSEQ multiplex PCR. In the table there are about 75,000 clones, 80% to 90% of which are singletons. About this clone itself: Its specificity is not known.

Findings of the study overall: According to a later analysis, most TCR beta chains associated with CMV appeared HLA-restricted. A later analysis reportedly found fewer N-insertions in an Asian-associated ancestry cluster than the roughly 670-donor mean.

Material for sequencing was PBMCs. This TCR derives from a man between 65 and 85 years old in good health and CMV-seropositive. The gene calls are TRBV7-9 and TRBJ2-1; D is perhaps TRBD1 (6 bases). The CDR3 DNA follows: TGTGCCAGCAGCTTAGAATCAAGGGGGTCGGGCAATGAGCAGTTCTTC. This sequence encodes CASSLESRGSGNEQFF.